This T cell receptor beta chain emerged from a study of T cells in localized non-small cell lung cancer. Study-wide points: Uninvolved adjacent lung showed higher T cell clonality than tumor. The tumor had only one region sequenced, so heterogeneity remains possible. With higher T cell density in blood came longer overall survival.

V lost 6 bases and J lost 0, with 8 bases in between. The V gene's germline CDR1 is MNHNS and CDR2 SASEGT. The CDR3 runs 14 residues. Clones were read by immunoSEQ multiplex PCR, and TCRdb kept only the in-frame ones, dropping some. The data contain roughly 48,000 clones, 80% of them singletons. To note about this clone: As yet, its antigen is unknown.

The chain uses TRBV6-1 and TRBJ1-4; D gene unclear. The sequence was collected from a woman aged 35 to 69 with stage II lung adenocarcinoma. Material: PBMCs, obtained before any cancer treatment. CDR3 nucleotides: TGTGCCAGCAGGGACGGAGCAACTAATGAAAAACTGTTTTTT. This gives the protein CASRDGATNEKLFF.